Below, 9 T cell receptor beta chains from the same sample are listed, as sequenced in a study of lymphopenia after photon versus proton radiotherapy. The data were produced by immunoSEQ multiplex PCR, yet TCRdb's version contains in-frame clones alone and is incomplete. The profile shows more than 50,000 clones, over 70% of them singletons. The material was peripheral blood, obtained from a patient treated with photon-based radiotherapy. Receptors originate from a man between 50 and 59 years old with gastric cancer.

This clone was seen just once. The genes are TRBV28 and TRBJ2-3; D is possibly TRBD1 (6 bases). Looked up from germline, CDR1 is MDHEN and CDR2 is SYDVKM. Trimming cost V 3 bases and J 2 bases, with 9 bases left between them. The length of the CDR3 is 14 residues. The CDR3 region has the DNA TGTGCCAGCAGTTTTACAGGGTTCACAGATACGCAGTATTTT. It is translated as CASSFTGFTDTQYF.

This rearrangement joins TRBV29-1 to TRBJ1-4, with D possibly matching TRBD1 (5 bases). Per the germline V gene, CDR1 is SQVTM and CDR2 is ANQGSEA. With 7 bases removed from V and 8 bases from J, the gap between germline ends came to 14 bases. CDR3 length equals 12 residues. The CDR3 coding sequence is TGCAGCGAGTTACAGGATTACGAAAAACTGTTTTTT. Its protein is CSELQDYEKLFF.

The DNA for the CDR3 is TGTGCCAGCAGCCCTAGCACAGCCGAAAAACTGTTTTTT. It specifies CASSPSTAEKLFF. The J gene is TRBJ1-4, the V gene TRBV7-6; D remains ambiguous. The V gene lost 5 bases and the J gene lost 8 bases, with 12 bases spanning the gap. This CDR3 contains 13 residues. Germline V gene sequence: CDR1 SGHVS, CDR2 FNYEAQ.

Points on this clone: This same CDR3 is encoded by further DNA sequences in the sample. This sequence joins TRBV14 and TRBJ1-1; D possibly corresponds to TRBD1 (6 bases). The V end was cut by 8 bases, the J end by 5 bases, with 9 bases between. Germline loops: CDR1 SGHDN, CDR2 FVKESK. The CDR3 is made up of 11 amino acids. The CDR3 DNA follows: TGTGCCAGCGGGAGGGGGACTGAAGCTTTCTTT. Translated, it gives CASGRGTEAFF.

This chain links TRBV7-2 with TRBJ2-7; maybe TRBD2 (5 bases). Germline CDR1 reads SGHTA; CDR2 reads FQGNSA. The V end lost 5 bases, the J end lost 5 bases, and 16 bases lay between the germline ends. The CDR3 length is 14 residues. The DNA for the CDR3 is TGTGCCAGCAGCCCCGGGATGTCGCCCAACGAGCAGTACTTC. It specifies CASSPGMSPNEQYF.

V is TRBV28 and J is TRBJ2-7; 7 bases fit TRBD2. V was clipped by 7 bases and J by 0 bases; unmatched bases: 9. The CDR3 has 15 residues. CDR1 and CDR2 from the germline V gene are MDHEN and SYDVKM. The CDR3: CASTFGGSTSYEQYF. The CDR3 DNA follows: TGTGCCAGCACCTTCGGCGGGAGTACCTCCTACGAGCAGTACTTC.

The chain carries TRBV28 and TRBJ2-7, with 10 bases fitting TRBD1. There are 16 residues in the CDR3. Germline V CDR1 and CDR2: MDHEN, SYDVKM. Germline trimming cut 6 bases from V and 1 base from J; bases unmatched to any gene: 9. The DNA of the CDR3 is TGTGCCAGCAGCCGCGTCCGACAGGGGGCATCCTACGAGCAGTACTTC. Its translation: CASSRVRQGASYEQYF.

This clone was counted a few times. V is TRBV28 and J is TRBJ1-2; D is ambiguous. Deletions cut 5 bases from V and 3 bases from J, with 13 bases between. The CDR3 consists of 14 residues. Germline V CDR1 and CDR2: MDHEN, SYDVKM. The CDR3 protein is CASSASRIHYGYTF. CDR3 coding DNA: TGTGCCAGCAGTGCCTCTAGGATACACTATGGCTACACCTTC.

This chain connects TRBV4-1 to TRBJ1-5; D not certain. Germline assignment: CDR1 MGHRA and CDR2 YSYEKL. The germline V and J ends were trimmed by 2 bases and 6 bases, with 8 bases remaining between them. The CDR3 loop spans 13 amino acids. CDR3 coding DNA: TGCGCCAGCAGCCAACTTTCGGGTCAGCCCCAGCATTTT. This codes for CASSQLSGQPQHF.